The 14 T cell receptor beta chains given below trace back to one sample, sequenced in a study of human T cells and chemical hapten exposure. Time point reported: patch test 2, 6 weeks after DPC sensitization. As for treatment: therapeutic diphenylcyclopropenone sensitization with weekly scalp DPC. TCRdb reprocessed the RACE reads via MiXCR and lists one record per CDR3 protein. The table includes more than 70,000 distinct CDR3 sequences, around a tenth detected once. The material was whole blood, obtained in connection with sensitization to the hapten diphenylcyclopropenone (DPC). Receptors originate from a man aged 18 to 30 with alopecia areata. Some clones in this sample may be carry-over from other donors' samples.

This clonotype was seen a handful of times. V is TRBV29-1 and J is TRBJ2-1; unclear D gene. The germline V gene encodes CDR1 SQVTM and CDR2 ANQGSEA. CDR3 size: 12 residues. Trimming took 7 bases from V and 5 from J, leaving 12 bases between them. CDR3 bases: TGCAGCGCCGGAAAGGCGGACAATGAGCAGTTCTTC. It translates to CSAGKADNEQFF.

This clonotype was detected a few times. The J gene is TRBJ2-1, the V gene TRBV5-1, with TRBD1 matching 8 bases. J lost 9 bases, V lost 2 bases, and 4 bases had no gene match. Per the germline V gene, CDR1 is SGHRS and CDR2 is YFSETQ. This CDR3 comprises 13 residues. The CDR3 bases are TGCGCCAGCAGCTTCCAGGGGGCCGGTGAGCAGTTCTTC. Its translation: CASSFQGAGEQFF.

The chain couples TRBV6-2 or TRBV6-3 to TRBJ2-7; tentatively, D is TRBD1 (6 bases). Per the germline V gene, CDR1 is MNHEY and CDR2 is SVGEGT. The CDR3 loop spans 15 amino acids. V lost 6 bases and J lost 2, with 17 bases in between. The CDR3 region has the DNA TGTGCCAGCAGCCCAGACAGGCCGAGCACCTACGAGCAGTACGTC. This gives the protein CASSPDRPSTYEQYV.

The chain couples TRBV18 to TRBJ1-1; no clear D gene. Trimming shortened V by 1 base and J by 1 base, and 10 bases separated the two germline ends. The CDR3 runs to 15 residues. Germline-derived CDR1 and CDR2 are KGHSH and LQKENI. CDR3 in DNA: TGTGCCAGCTCACCACTAAGGCAGCAGAACACTGAAGCTTTCTTT. Translated: CASSPLRQQNTEAFF. Full variable domain (remainder filled in from reference TRBV18 and TRBJ1-1): NAGVMQNPRHLVRRRGQEARLRCSPMKGHSHVYWYRQLPEEGLKFMVYLQKENIIDESGMPKERFSAEFPKEGPSILRIQQVVRGDSAAYFCASSPLRQQNTEAFFGQGTRLTVV.

The chain has TRBV18 and TRBJ2-1; D is unresolved. The germline gives CDR1 KGHSH, CDR2 LQKENI. This CDR3 is 17 amino acids long. V was cut by 0 bases and J by 2 bases, with 14 bases left in between. The CDR3 region has the DNA TGTGCCAGCTCACCACCTATCTCGAATGGGCCCTACAATGAGCAGTTCTTC. The encoded protein is CASSPPISNGPYNEQFF.

This clonotype was seen a few times. The chain employs TRBV6-1 and TRBJ2-7; D is perhaps TRBD1 (5 bases). From germline, CDR1 is MNHNS and CDR2 SASEGT. CDR3 length: 13 residues. V shed 2 bases and J shed 3 bases, with 8 bases lying between them. As DNA, the CDR3 is TGTGCCAGCAGTGAACAGGGTCTCTACGAGCAGTACGTC. It encodes CASSEQGLYEQYV.

The chain links TRBV24-1 to TRBJ2-1; 13 bases align to TRBD2. The CDR3 spans 17 residues. J lost 1 base, V lost 5 bases, and 4 bases had no gene match. Germline V gene data show CDR1 as KGHDR and CDR2 as SFDVKD. This CDR3 is CATSGLAGGHSYNEQFF. The DNA of the CDR3 is TGTGCCACCAGTGGACTAGCGGGGGGCCATTCCTACAATGAGCAGTTCTTC.

Written as DNA, the CDR3 is TGTGCCAGCAGCTTAGTCTCTAGCGGGGGGGAGCAGTTCTTC. Its translation: CASSLVSSGGEQFF. The V call is TRBV7-8, the J call TRBJ2-1, with 11 positions matching TRBD2. The V gene's germline CDR1 is SGHVS and CDR2 FQNEAQ. The CDR3 is 14 residues long. V shed 1 base, J shed 10 bases, and the junction held 3 bases outside the gene matches.

This clonotype occurred a few times. The rearrangement uses TRBV5-1 and TRBJ2-2; 7 bases align to TRBD2. The CDR3 covers 16 residues. The germline gives CDR1 SGHRS, CDR2 YFSETQ. V lost 2 bases, J lost 0 bases, and 4 bases stayed unmatched. CDR3 in amino acids: CASSFRLAANTGELFF. The DNA for the CDR3 is TGCGCCAGCAGCTTTCGGCTAGCGGCGAACACCGGGGAGCTGTTTTTT.

The rearrangement links TRBV6-5 to TRBJ2-7, with 7 bases fitting TRBD1. This CDR3 comprises 14 residues. From germline, CDR1 is MNHEY and CDR2 SVGAGI. V was pared by 1 base and J by 5 bases, with 5 bases of the junction left unmatched. The CDR3 loop is CASSYLQGQNEQYF. The CDR3 DNA follows: TGTGCCAGCAGTTACTTACAGGGGCAGAACGAGCAGTACTTC.

This clonotype was seen at least ten times. The chain joins TRBV6-5 to TRBJ2-7; D might be TRBD1 or TRBD2, each matching 5 bases. CDR3 length: 16 residues. From germline, CDR1 is MNHEY and CDR2 SVGAGI. Trimming removed 2 bases from V and 1 base from J, with 15 bases in between. The CDR3 loop is CASSYGTPDQSYEQYF. For the CDR3, the DNA is TGTGCCAGCAGTTACGGGACCCCGGACCAATCCTACGAGCAGTACTTC.

This clonotype was picked up many times. V and J are TRBV6-4 and TRBJ2-3; 9 bases map to TRBD2. This CDR3 has 16 amino acids. Germline loops: CDR1 MRHNA, CDR2 SNTAGT. With V trimmed by 0 bases and J by 2 bases, 3 bases remained unmatched. The CDR3 DNA reads TGTGCCAGCAGTGACTCGACTAGCGGAAACACAGATACGCAGTATTTT. Residues: CASSDSTSGNTDTQYF.

This clonotype was observed a handful of times. The V gene is TRBV11-2, the J gene TRBJ1-5; D may be TRBD1 (6 bases). Germline V gene data show CDR1 as SGHAT and CDR2 as FQNNGV. This CDR3 is 14 amino acids long. V was shortened by 5 bases and J by 7 bases, with 15 bases between the two germline ends. Written as DNA, the CDR3 is TGTGCCAGCAGCGCACAGGGTGGCGGGCAGCCCCAGCATTTT. As protein: CASSAQGGGQPQHF.

This clonotype was seen more than once but under ten times. The V and J genes are TRBV9 and TRBJ2-2; 12 bases map to TRBD2. Germline V gene sequence: CDR1 SGDLS, CDR2 YYNGEE. The CDR3 totals 15 residues. Trimming took 2 bases from V and 6 from J; bases not matched to a gene: 2. The DNA for the CDR3 is TGTGCCAGCAGCGTTGGGACTAGCGGGTCCGGGGAGCTGTTTTTT. Translation gives CASSVGTSGSGELFF. Drawing the rest from reference TRBV9 and TRBJ2-2, the complete variable domain is DSGVTQTPKHLITATGQRVTLRCSPRSGDLSVYWYQQSLDQGLQFLIQYYNGEERAKGNILERFSAQQFPDLHSELNLSSLELGDSALYFCASSVGTSGSGELFFGEGSRLTVL.